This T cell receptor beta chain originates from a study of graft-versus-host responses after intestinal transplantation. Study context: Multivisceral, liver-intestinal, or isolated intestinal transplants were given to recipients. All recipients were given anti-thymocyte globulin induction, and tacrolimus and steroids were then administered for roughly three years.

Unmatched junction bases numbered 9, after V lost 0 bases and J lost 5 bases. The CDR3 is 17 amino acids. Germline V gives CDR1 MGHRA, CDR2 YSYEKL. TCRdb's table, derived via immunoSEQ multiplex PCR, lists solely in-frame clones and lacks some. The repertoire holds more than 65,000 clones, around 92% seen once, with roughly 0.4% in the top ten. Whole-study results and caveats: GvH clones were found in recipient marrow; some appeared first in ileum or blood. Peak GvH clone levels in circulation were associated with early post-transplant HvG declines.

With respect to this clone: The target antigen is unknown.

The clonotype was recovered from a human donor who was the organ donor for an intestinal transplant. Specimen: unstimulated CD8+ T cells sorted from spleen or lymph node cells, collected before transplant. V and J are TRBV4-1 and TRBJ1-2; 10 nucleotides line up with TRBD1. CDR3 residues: CASSQDTGQGVGYGYTF. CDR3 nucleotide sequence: TGCGCCAGCAGCCAAGATACCGGACAGGGGGTAGGGTATGGCTACACCTTC.